The 22 T cell receptor beta chains below were found in one sample sequenced in a study of human T cells and chemical hapten exposure. Stated time point: patch test 1, 2 weeks after DPC sensitization. As for treatment: therapeutic diphenylcyclopropenone sensitization with weekly scalp DPC. TCRdb re-analysed the RACE reads in MiXCR, keeping a single row per CDR3 protein. Among tens of thousands of distinct CDR3 sequences listed, 10% were seen once. Sequencing used whole blood, obtained in connection with sensitization to the hapten diphenylcyclopropenone (DPC). The source is a man aged 35 to 55 with alopecia areata. Some clones in this sample may be carry-over from other donors' samples.

The table lists this clonotype with a few counts. CDR3 DNA sequence: TGCAGCGCTCCCGGACTAGCGGGACCCTACAATGAGCAGTTCTTC. Amino acid sequence: CSAPGLAGPYNEQFF. The gene calls are TRBV29-1 and TRBJ2-1; TRBD2 matches 12 bases. Losses at the gene ends were 7 bases for V and 2 bases for J; bases not matched to a gene: 6. From germline, CDR1 is SQVTM and CDR2 ANQGSEA. CDR3 size: 15 residues.

The rearrangement links TRBV4-3 to TRBJ1-4; weak D call: TRBD1 (5 bases). This CDR3 comprises 16 residues. Trimming removed 0 bases from V and 4 bases from J, with 12 bases in between. Germline assignment: CDR1 LGHNA and CDR2 YSLEER. The CDR3 here is CASSQDGGSGNEKLFF. DNA for the CDR3: TGCGCCAGCAGCCAAGATGGGGGTAGTGGTAATGAAAAACTGTTTTTT.

The chain joins TRBV19 to TRBJ2-7, with unresolved D. The germline CDR1 and CDR2 sequences are LNHDA and SQIVND (reference sequence). This CDR3 is built from 13 residues. Trimming pared 5 bases from V and 4 bases from J, leaving 12 bases between. The CDR3: CASSPATSYEQYF. CDR3 DNA sequence: TGTGCCAGTAGTCCAGCGACTTCGTACGAGCAGTACTTC.

There are many counts of this clonotype. V gene TRBV15 combines with J gene TRBJ1-2; D remains unclear. V lost 0 bases, J lost 5 bases, and 7 bases lay in between. The CDR3 totals 13 residues. Germline V lookup: CDR1 LNHNV, CDR2 YYDKDF (reference sequence). CDR3 loop: CATSRDRQYGYTF. DNA of the CDR3: TGTGCCACCAGCAGAGATCGTCAGTATGGCTACACCTTC.

This clonotype was detected only a few times. V usage is TRBV24-1 and J usage is TRBJ1-1; 8 nucleotides agree with TRBD1. Germline V gene data show CDR1 as KGHDR and CDR2 as SFDVKD. The CDR3 runs 14 residues. Trimming cost V 7 bases and J 3 bases; bases outside gene matches: 6. CDR3 in DNA: TGTGCCACCAGATCCGGACAGGGCTACACTGAAGCTTTCTTT. It yields the protein CATRSGQGYTEAFF.

This clonotype has a handful of counts. This chain links TRBV3-1 with TRBJ2-7; D possibly corresponds to TRBD2 (6 bases). The CDR3 sequence is 14 residues long. The germline CDR1 and CDR2 sequences are LGHDT and YNNKEL (reference sequence). With 0 bases removed from V and 6 bases from J, the gap between germline ends came to 12 bases. Written as DNA, the CDR3 is TGTGCCAGCAGCCAAGATAATCTGGGAGGCGAGCAGTACGTC. Translated, it gives CASSQDNLGGEQYV.

The rearrangement uses TRBV9 and TRBJ2-3; TRBD2 is a possible D gene (5 bases). Germline V lookup: CDR1 SGDLS, CDR2 YYNGEE. CDR3 size: 15 residues. The V end lost 0 bases, the J end lost 6 bases, and 14 bases lay between the germline ends. The CDR3 DNA follows: TGTGCCAGCAGCGTAGGAACTAGTGATGGGGATACGCAGTATTTT. It encodes CASSVGTSDGDTQYF. The variable domain in full, completed from reference TRBV9 and TRBJ2-3, reads DSGVTQTPKHLITATGQRVTLRCSPRSGDLSVYWYQQSLDQGLQFLIQYYNGEERAKGNILERFSAQQFPDLHSELNLSSLELGDSALYFCASSVGTSDGDTQYFGPGTRLTVL.

This rearrangement joins TRBV6-1 to TRBJ2-5; 7 bases fit TRBD1. Germline CDR1 is MNHNS and CDR2 is SASEGT. The ends lost 7 bases at V and 1 base at J; junction bases unmatched: 12. The CDR3 has 16 residues. The CDR3 DNA follows: TGTGCCAGCATAATCACAGGGGCGAATTTCCAAGAGACCCAGTACTTC. Encoded protein: CASIITGANFQETQYF.

The chain combines TRBV7-2 with TRBJ2-7; tentatively, D is TRBD2 (7 bases). The length of the CDR3 is 14 residues. CDR1 and CDR2 (germline): SGHTA, FQGNSA. Trimming pared 4 bases from V and 6 bases from J, leaving 16 bases between. The CDR3 DNA sequence: TGTGCCAGCAGCTCCGAGGGGGGGAATCGCGAGCAGTACTTC. Protein product: CASSSEGGNREQYF.

This chain links TRBV6-1 with TRBJ2-1, with TRBD2 matching 7 bases. The ends lost 10 bases at V and 6 bases at J; junction bases unmatched: 3. CDR3 size: 11 residues. Germline assignment: CDR1 MNHNS and CDR2 SASEGT. CDR3 nucleotides: TGTGCCACTGGGACTACCAATGAGCAGTTCTTC. It specifies CATGTTNEQFF.

In this sample, this clonotype turned up many times. V and J are TRBV14 and TRBJ2-1; a weak D match, TRBD1 (5 bases). The germline V and J ends were trimmed by 4 bases and 4 bases, with 11 bases remaining between them. The CDR3 totals 14 residues. Germline V gene data show CDR1 as SGHDN and CDR2 as FVKESK. The CDR3 sequence is CASSPRPGYNEQFF. CDR3 DNA: TGTGCCAGCAGCCCTCGACCAGGGTACAATGAGCAGTTCTTC.

There are a few counts of this clonotype. This sequence joins TRBV20-1 and TRBJ1-5; 9 bases agree with TRBD1. This CDR3 has 16 amino acids. Germline V gene lookup returns CDR1 DFQATT and CDR2 SNEGSKA (reference sequence). With 3 bases clipped from V and 0 bases from J, the junction kept 6 bases outside the gene matches. The CDR3 region is CSASRTGDLSNQPQHF. CDR3 DNA sequence: TGCAGTGCTAGCAGGACAGGGGATCTTAGCAATCAGCCCCAGCATTTT.

The CDR3 reads CASSVEATSTDTQYF. The CDR3 nucleotides are TGTGCCAGCAGCGTAGAGGCGACTAGCACAGATACGCAGTATTTT. The chain combines TRBV9 with TRBJ2-3, with D hard to call. The V end lost 0 bases, the J end lost 0 bases, and 8 bases lay between the germline ends. Germline V gene data show CDR1 as SGDLS and CDR2 as YYNGEE. The CDR3 loop spans 15 amino acids.

At least ten counts were recorded for this clonotype. The chain couples TRBV24-1 to TRBJ2-2; D ambiguous. Deletions cut 6 bases from V and 0 bases from J, with 7 bases between. This CDR3 contains 14 residues. Germline values: CDR1 KGHDR, CDR2 SFDVKD. The CDR3 sequence: CATSPLSNTGELFF. The CDR3 DNA is TGTGCCACCAGTCCCTTATCGAACACCGGGGAGCTGTTTTTT.

This clonotype was recorded many times. The chain recombines TRBV6-5 with TRBJ1-4; tentatively, D is TRBD1 (6 bases). Between the trimmed V and J ends, which lost 6 bases and 10 bases, there was a span of 21 bases. This CDR3 is built from 15 residues. In germline, CDR1 is MNHEY, CDR2 SVGAGI. The CDR3 region is CASRTTQGNRGKLFF. The DNA for the CDR3 is TGTGCCAGCAGGACCACTCAGGGGAATAGGGGAAAACTGTTTTTT.

V gene TRBV2 combines with J gene TRBJ2-3, with no clear D. The germline V and J ends were trimmed by 3 bases and 0 bases, with 10 bases remaining between them. This CDR3 has 15 amino acids. The germline V gene encodes CDR1 SNHLY and CDR2 FYNNEI. The CDR3 DNA sequence: TGTGCCAGCAGTGAGCGACCTTCTAGCACAGATACGCAGTATTTT. This translates into CASSERPSSTDTQYF.

This clonotype was detected ten times or more. V gene TRBV6-2 or TRBV6-3 combines with J gene TRBJ2-1; D is unclear. CDR3 size: 12 residues. The germline V and J ends were trimmed by 0 bases and 3 bases, with 0 bases remaining between them. Germline V gene data show CDR1 as MNHEY and CDR2 as SVGEGT. The CDR3 sequence: CASSYSYNEQFF. In nucleotides, the CDR3 is TGTGCCAGCAGTTACTCCTACAATGAGCAGTTCTTC.

The sample holds many counts of this clonotype. The chain recombines TRBV30 with TRBJ1-6, with 8 bases lining up with TRBD1. CDR3 size: 14 residues. V was pared by 3 bases and J by 8 bases, with 6 bases of the junction left unmatched. CDR1 is GTSNPN and CDR2 is SVGIG in the germline V gene (reference sequence). The DNA for the CDR3 is TGTGCCTGGAGCACCGGGACAGGCGATTCACCCCTCCACTTT. Translating gives CAWSTGTGDSPLHF. The whole variable domain, filled in from reference TRBV30 and TRBJ1-6, reads SQTIHQWPATLVQPVGSPLSLECTVEGTSNPNLYWYRQAAGRGLQLLFYSVGIGQISSEVPQNLSASRPQDRQFILSSKKLLLSDSGFYLCAWSTGTGDSPLHFGNGTRLTVT.

J is TRBJ2-5 and V is TRBV7-9, with 8 bases that match TRBD2. Germline CDR1 reads SEHNR; CDR2 reads FQNEAQ (reference sequence). This CDR3 has 19 residues. Unmatched junction bases numbered 20, after V lost 4 bases and J lost 4 bases. The CDR3 region has the DNA TGTGCCAGCAGCTCCTTCACTAGCCCGGGAGGGGTCTCAGTAGAGACCCAGTACTTC. It translates to CASSSFTSPGGVSVETQYF. Based on the CDR3 plus reference TRBV7-9 and TRBJ2-5, the full variable domain is DTGVSQNPRHKITKRGQNVTFRCDPISEHNRLYWYRQTLGQGPEFLTYFQNEAQLEKSRLLSDRFSAERPKGSFSTLEIQRTEQGDSAMYLCASSSFTSPGGVSVETQYFGPGTRLLVL.

This clonotype has more than one count but fewer than ten. The chain recombines TRBV29-1 with TRBJ2-3; 12 bases fit TRBD1. Germline V gene lookup returns CDR1 SQVTM and CDR2 ANQGSEA. This CDR3 is 16 amino acids long. Trimming removed 4 bases from V and 2 bases from J; junction bases left unmatched: 7. CDR3: CSVVFRDRGPTDTQYF. CDR3 bases: TGCAGCGTTGTATTCCGGGACAGGGGGCCCACAGATACGCAGTATTTT.

The genes are TRBV7-8 and TRBJ2-3; D may be TRBD2 (6 bases). V shed 0 bases and J shed 5 bases, with 6 bases lying between them. Germline assignment: CDR1 SGHVS and CDR2 FQNEAQ. This CDR3 comprises 13 residues. The CDR3 region has the DNA TGTGCCAGCAGCTTAGCGGGAGGAGATACGCAGTATTTT. Protein product: CASSLAGGDTQYF.

The chain has TRBV24-1 and TRBJ2-1; D is possibly TRBD1 or TRBD2 (6 bases each). Looked up from germline, CDR1 is KGHDR and CDR2 is SFDVKD. The V end lost 1 base, the J end lost 1 base, and 19 bases lay between the germline ends. This CDR3 contains 19 residues. This CDR3 reads CATSDLKRIGGDSYNEQFF. CDR3 bases: TGTGCCACCAGTGATTTAAAGCGGATCGGGGGCGATTCCTACAATGAGCAGTTCTTC.